Each of the 23 T cell receptor beta chains below was sequenced from the same sample in a study of blood T cell repertoires in COVID-19. Clones were read by immunoSEQ multiplex PCR, and TCRdb kept only the in-frame ones, dropping some. Of about 140,000 clones listed, approximately 85% were seen once; the top ten hold around 3.2%. The sequencing input was peripheral blood. Receptors were obtained from a man in his forties or fifties with acute or convalescent COVID-19.

This clone appeared a single time. This chain joins TRBV11-2 and TRBJ2-7; maybe TRBD1 (7 bases). The V end was cut by 2 bases, the J end by 6 bases, with 17 bases between. The CDR3 contains 15 residues. In germline, CDR1 is SGHAT, CDR2 FQNNGV. The CDR3: CASSLRAGGIGEQYF. For the CDR3, the DNA is TGTGCCAGCAGCTTAAGGGCAGGGGGGATTGGCGAGCAGTACTTC.

The chain joins TRBV25-1 to TRBJ1-4, with D perhaps matching TRBD1 (6 bases). Germline lookup yields CDR1 MGHDK and CDR2 SYGVNS. The CDR3 spans 14 residues. Trimming removed 3 bases from V and 8 bases from J, with 13 bases in between. CDR3 residues: CASSDRQGLEKLFF. CDR3 bases: TGTGCCAGCAGTGATCGTCAGGGGCTAGAAAAACTGTTTTTT. Together with reference TRBV25-1 and TRBJ1-4, the CDR3 gives the full variable domain: EADIYQTPRYLVIGTGKKITLECSQTMGHDKMYWYQQDPGMELHLIHYSYGVNSTEKGDLSSESTVSRIRTEHFPLTLESARPSHTSQYLCASSDRQGLEKLFFGSGTQLSVL.

The V call is TRBV28, the J call TRBJ2-7, with 10 bases aligning to TRBD2. This CDR3 is built from 14 residues. Germline lookup yields CDR1 MDHEN and CDR2 SYDVKM. Unmatched junction bases numbered 8, after V lost 6 bases and J lost 6 bases. The CDR3 sequence is CASRYPSGSGEQYF. CDR3 nucleotide sequence: TGTGCCAGCAGGTATCCTAGCGGGAGTGGCGAGCAGTACTTC.

The chain uses TRBV24-1 and TRBJ2-5; TRBD2 might be the D (6 bases). CDR1 and CDR2 from the germline V gene are KGHDR and SFDVKD. V shed 9 bases and J shed 1 base, with 8 bases lying between them. This CDR3 is built from 12 residues. The CDR3 protein is CATAGSQETQYF. The CDR3 bases are TGTGCCACCGCCGGGAGCCAAGAGACCCAGTACTTC.

The V and J genes are TRBV12-3 or TRBV12-4 and TRBJ1-3, with a possible D match to TRBD1 (5 bases). CDR3 length equals 12 residues. The V and J ends lost 5 bases and 7 bases respectively, with 9 bases between them. CDR3 amino acids: CASSLGGNTIYF. The DNA of the CDR3 is TGTGCCAGCAGTCTTGGGGGGAACACCATATATTTT.

The V call is TRBV2, the J call TRBJ2-3, with 12 nucleotides matching TRBD2. The CDR3 runs to 15 residues. The germline CDR1 and CDR2 sequences are SNHLY and FYNNEI. With V trimmed by 9 bases and J by 2 bases, 6 bases remained unmatched. The CDR3 sequence is CARGGTSGSTDTQYF. As DNA, the CDR3 is TGTGCCAGGGGGGGGACTAGCGGGTCCACAGATACGCAGTATTTT.

Concerning this clone itself: Compared with germline, one end of the junction differs, possibly owing to a read error. The rearrangement joins TRBV27 to TRBJ2-5; possibly TRBD1 for D (6 bases). Germline V gene data show CDR1 as MNHEY and CDR2 as SMNVEV (reference sequence). The CDR3 runs 14 residues. The CDR3 is CASSLSTGLETQYF. CDR3 DNA: TGTGCCAGCAGTCTATCTACAGGGTTGGAGACCCAGTACTTC.

This sequence joins TRBV4-1 and TRBJ2-3; D unclear. The length of the CDR3 is 13 residues. The germline V gene encodes CDR1 MGHRA and CDR2 YSYEKL. Trimming shortened V by 1 base and J by 1 base, and 3 bases separated the two germline ends. The DNA of the CDR3 is TGCGCCAGCAGCCAAGCTGGCACAGATACGCAGTATTTT. Its translation: CASSQAGTDTQYF.

Only a few counts were recorded for this clone. This chain joins TRBV10-3 and TRBJ1-5; D may be TRBD1 (6 bases). The germline V gene has CDR1 ENHRY and CDR2 SYGVKD. The CDR3 length is 14 residues. With 6 bases removed from V and 2 bases from J, the gap between germline ends came to 11 bases. The CDR3 coding sequence is TGTGCCATCAGCGGACAGCTTGGCAATCAGCCCCAGCATTTT. This sequence encodes CAISGQLGNQPQHF.

The rearrangement joins TRBV5-1 to TRBJ2-1; 8 nucleotides agree with TRBD2. V was clipped by 1 base and J by 6 bases; unmatched bases: 21. The CDR3 runs 20 residues. Germline-derived CDR1 and CDR2 are SGHRS and YFSETQ. CDR3 region: CASSLNVGVLGTRRSNEQFF. The CDR3 coding sequence is TGCGCCAGCAGCTTGAACGTTGGGGTCCTTGGGACTAGGAGGAGCAATGAGCAGTTCTTC.

The chain combines TRBV25-1 with TRBJ2-3; D remains unclear. The CDR3 length is 13 residues. Trimming removed 4 bases at V and 1 base at J, with 6 bases between. CDR1 and CDR2 from the germline V gene are MGHDK and SYGVNS. For the CDR3, the DNA is TGTGCCAGCAGTGCCCCCGGCACAGATACGCAGTATTTT. The encoded protein is CASSAPGTDTQYF.

The chain joins TRBV10-3 to TRBJ1-1; D is undetermined. This CDR3 is 11 amino acids long. Trimming took 0 bases from V and 10 from J, leaving 6 bases between them. The germline V gene encodes CDR1 ENHRY and CDR2 SYGVKD. CDR3 in amino acids: CAISESRGAFF. DNA for the CDR3: TGTGCCATCAGTGAGTCCCGAGGAGCTTTCTTT.

This sequence joins TRBV7-9 and TRBJ2-6, with D hard to call. The ends were cut back, 8 bases at V and 0 bases at J, with 8 bases in the middle. This CDR3 is 14 amino acids long. The germline CDR1 and CDR2 sequences are SEHNR and FQNEAQ (reference sequence). CDR3 nucleotides: TGTGCCAGCTCCGGTAACTCTGGGGCCAACGTCCTGACTTTC. The encoded protein is CASSGNSGANVLTF.

The chain uses TRBV4-1 and TRBJ2-7; a weak D match, TRBD1 (5 bases). This CDR3 has 18 residues. Trimming stripped 1 base from V and 6 bases from J, with 25 bases between. CDR1 MGHRA and CDR2 YSYEKL come from the germline V gene. CDR3 bases: TGCGCCAGCAGCCAAGGGGCAATATTACGCAGGGAAGCTGGCGAGCAGTACTTC. Protein sequence: CASSQGAILRREAGEQYF.

The V gene is TRBV6-2 or TRBV6-3, the J gene TRBJ1-2, with TRBD1 as a possible D gene (5 bases). Per the germline V gene, CDR1 is MNHEY and CDR2 is SVGEGT. This CDR3 is built from 16 residues. V lost 2 bases to trimming and J lost 0 bases, with 13 bases between them. CDR3 protein: CASSYRQGLSNYGYTF. The CDR3 DNA reads as TGTGCCAGCAGTTACCGGCAGGGATTATCTAACTATGGCTACACCTTC.

The sample holds a few counts of this clone. The chain couples TRBV2 to TRBJ2-7, with TRBD2 identical over 8 bases. V shed 11 bases and J 2 bases; nucleotides not matched to a gene: 5. The CDR3 has 12 residues. Germline CDR1 SNHLY, CDR2 FYNNEI. Here the CDR3 reads CAYQRGTYEQYF. CDR3 bases: TGTGCCTACCAGCGGGGGACCTACGAGCAGTACTTC.

V gene TRBV18 combines with J gene TRBJ1-6; the D is unclear. The CDR3 contains 12 residues. CDR1 and CDR2 from the germline V gene are KGHSH and LQKENI. Trimming took off 3 bases at V and 7 bases at J, with 4 bases between the two ends. Here the CDR3 DNA reads TGTGCCAGCTCACCCCCGAATTCACCCCTCCACTTT. Its translation: CASSPPNSPLHF.

This clone was counted a few times. The chain links TRBV14 to TRBJ1-6; D might be TRBD1 (5 bases). V shed 0 bases and J shed 9 bases, with 12 bases lying between them. CDR1 and CDR2 (germline): SGHDN, FVKESK. This CDR3 has 15 amino acids. The DNA of the CDR3 is TGTGCCAGCAGCCAAGAGAGGCAGGGAGGTTCACCCCTCCACTTT. Its translation: CASSQERQGGSPLHF.

This chain joins TRBV9 and TRBJ2-1; a weak D match, TRBD2 (6 bases). Deletions cut 0 bases from V and 6 bases from J, with 19 bases between. Germline loops: CDR1 SGDLS, CDR2 YYNGEE. This CDR3 is built from 17 residues. This chain's CDR3 is CASSVVPVRGLANEQFF. The CDR3 DNA reads as TGTGCCAGCAGCGTAGTCCCCGTTCGGGGACTCGCCAATGAGCAGTTCTTC.

The chain has TRBV14 and TRBJ1-6; 9 nucleotides agree with TRBD1. Trimming cost V 4 bases and J 10 bases; bases outside gene matches: 5. The CDR3 extends over 14 amino acids. Germline loops: CDR1 SGHDN, CDR2 FVKESK. CDR3 in amino acids: CASSLGTGRSPLHF. In DNA, the CDR3 is TGTGCCAGCAGCCTCGGGACAGGGAGATCACCCCTCCACTTT. The full variable domain, completed using reference TRBV14 and TRBJ1-6, is EAGVTQFPSHSVIEKGQTVTLRCDPISGHDNLYWYRRVMGKEIKFLLHFVKESKQDESGMPNNRFLAERTGGTYSTLKVQPAELEDSGVYFCASSLGTGRSPLHFGNGTRLTVT.

This chain uses TRBV13 with TRBJ1-2, with 9 bases aligning to TRBD1. The CDR3 totals 15 residues. V lost 5 bases to trimming and J lost 0 bases; unmatched junction nucleotides: 4. Germline CDR1 reads PRHDT; CDR2 reads FYEKMQ (reference sequence). The CDR3 sequence: CASSLGQGPNYGYTF. CDR3 DNA: TGTGCCAGCAGCCTTGGACAGGGGCCTAACTATGGCTACACCTTC. Supplemented by reference TRBV13 and TRBJ1-2, the full variable domain reads AAGVIQSPRHLIKEKRETATLKCYPIPRHDTVYWYQQGPGQDPQFLISFYEKMQSDKGSIPDRFSAQQFSDYHSELNMSSLELGDSALYFCASSLGQGPNYGYTFGSGTRLTVV.

This sequence joins TRBV30 and TRBJ1-3; 8 nucleotides match TRBD1. The CDR3 spans 14 residues. Unmatched junction bases numbered 4, after V lost 2 bases and J lost 4 bases. Germline V lookup: CDR1 GTSNPN, CDR2 SVGIG (reference sequence). CDR3 nucleotide sequence: TGTGCCTGGAGTACGCGACAGGGGGGAAACACCATATATTTT. Its protein is CAWSTRQGGNTIYF.

The rearrangement joins TRBV11-3 to TRBJ1-2; 10 bases align to TRBD1. The germline V gene encodes CDR1 SGHNT and CDR2 YENEEA. Losses at the gene ends were 3 bases for V and 2 bases for J; bases not matched to a gene: 12. The CDR3 is made up of 18 amino acids. The CDR3: CASSFSGTGVSGNYGYTF. CDR3 DNA: TGTGCCAGCAGCTTTTCCGGGACAGGGGTTTCAGGGAACTATGGCTACACCTTC.